The source of this T cell receptor beta chain is a study of blood T cell repertoires in COVID-19. Study as a whole: The United States, Italy and Spain supplied acute and convalescent COVID-19 samples.

Original handling: The authors estimated nucleated cell counts from reference gene primer amplification. The repertoire was sequenced with immunoSEQ multiplex PCR; TCRdb's copy has only in-frame clones and lacks some. V, J and clone size are those of that table, while D and trimming were read from the DNA. The sample holds approximately 41,000 clones; about 90% are singletons and the top ten take roughly a tenth. This clonotype was obtained from a woman aged 80 or older with active COVID-19. The sample taken for sequencing was peripheral blood.

Here the CDR3 DNA reads TGTGCCAGCAGTCTCGCCCACAGGGATGGGAAAAACATTCAGTACTTC. Amino acids: CASSLAHRDGKNIQYF. This chain uses TRBV6-2 or TRBV6-3 with TRBJ2-4; D possibly corresponds to TRBD1 (6 bases). This CDR3 is built from 16 residues. Germline assignment: CDR1 MNHEY and CDR2 SVGEGT. V shed 5 bases and J shed 4 bases, with 18 bases lying between them.